The sequence of this TCR beta chain was determined in a study of shared clonotypes between healthy human individuals. Free of recent acute infections or vaccinations, the donors were healthy HIV-negative adults. Findings and caveats of the study: Non-shared clonotypes had lower generation probabilities than those shared by all four donors.

Clones were sequenced by immunoSEQ multiplex PCR, and TCRdb holds only the in-frame ones, with some missing. The profile shows about 2.3 million clones, approximately 90% of them singletons. In the case of this clone: The antigen is unknown.

V was cut by 7 bases and J by 1 base, with 14 bases left in between. Per the germline V gene, CDR1 is MNHNY and CDR2 is SVGAGI (reference sequence). CDR3 length equals 15 residues. This sequence originates from a man younger than 30 in good health. Some clones in this sample may be carry-over from other donors' samples. The genes are TRBV6-6 and TRBJ2-1; maybe TRBD2 (5 bases). Sequencing was carried out using naive CD4+ T cells from PBMCs. Subset of the sample: CD45RA+ positively selected. This CDR3 is CASTTRTGSYNEQFF. The CDR3 DNA reads as TGTGCCAGCACCACTAGGACTGGATCCTACAATGAGCAGTTCTTC.